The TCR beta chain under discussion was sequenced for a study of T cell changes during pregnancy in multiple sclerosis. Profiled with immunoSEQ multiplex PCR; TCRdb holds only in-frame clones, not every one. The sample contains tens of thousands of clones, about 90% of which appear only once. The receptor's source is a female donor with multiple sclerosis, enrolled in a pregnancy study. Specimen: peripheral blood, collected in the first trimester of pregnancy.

DNA of the CDR3: TGTGCCCACGACAGCAATGGCAGTGAAAAACTGTTTTTT. Encoded protein: CAHDSNGSEKLFF. This chain links TRBV30 with TRBJ1-4, with D perhaps TRBD1 (5 bases). Germline V gene lookup returns CDR1 GTSNPN and CDR2 SVGIG (reference sequence). This CDR3 is built from 13 residues. V lost 8 bases to trimming and J lost 7 bases, with 17 bases between them. The whole variable domain, filled in from reference TRBV30 and TRBJ1-4, reads SQTIHQWPATLVQPVGSPLSLECTVEGTSNPNLYWYRQAAGRGLQLLFYSVGIGQISSEVPQNLSASRPQDRQFILSSKKLLLSDSGFYLCAHDSNGSEKLFFGSGTQLSVL.